This T cell receptor (beta chain) was captured by sequencing in a study of CD8 T cells in ankylosing spondylitis. The CDR3 runs to 13 residues. V gave up 3 bases and J gave up 3 bases, with 9 bases separating them. CDR1 is SEHNR and CDR2 is FQNEAQ in the germline V gene (reference sequence). Quantitative barcoded 5'-RACE was used to prepare TCR beta libraries. TCRdb fed the 5' RACE reads into MiXCR, producing one record per CDR3 protein. The sample yields 250,000 to 400,000 distinct CDR3 sequences, about 9.9% seen once. General study results and limits: Among TCR beta sequences, a motif of eight highly homologous variants appeared characteristic of ankylosing spondylitis blood.

On this clonotype itself: As yet, its antigen is unknown.

This receptor was obtained from a female donor with ankylosing spondylitis or in good health (not recorded which). Sequencing was done on a sample of blood, either unsorted or a sorted T cell fraction (not recorded which). The rearrangement links TRBV7-9 to TRBJ2-7, with D possibly TRBD1 on 6 matching bases. The CDR3, as DNA: TGTGCCAGCAGCTTGGACAGCATCTACGAGCAGTACTTC. It is translated as CASSLDSIYEQYF. Supplemented by reference TRBV7-9 and TRBJ2-7, the full variable domain reads DTGVSQNPRHKITKRGQNVTFRCDPISEHNRLYWYRQTLGQGPEFLTYFQNEAQLEKSRLLSDRFSAERPKGSFSTLEIQRTEQGDSAMYLCASSLDSIYEQYFGPGTRLTVT.